This T cell receptor beta chain was found in a study of blood T cell repertoires in COVID-19. Turning to the study itself: PBMCs, B-cell-depleted T cells, or T cells provided the cDNA or gDNA that made up the material.

The authors' processing: It was from reference gene primer amplification that nucleated cell counts were estimated. Measured with immunoSEQ multiplex PCR; TCRdb has only the in-frame clones, and not every one. That table gives V, J and clone size, and the DNA gave D and trimming. The table lists 250,000 or so clones, approximately 86% of them singletons. The CDR3 sequence is 13 residues long. V gave up 6 bases and J gave up 0 bases, with 6 bases separating them. Source material: peripheral blood. This receptor was identified in a man aged 40-49 years with active or convalescent COVID-19. The chain uses TRBV12-3 or TRBV12-4 and TRBJ1-3; a weak D match, TRBD1 (5 bases). This CDR3 reads CASSGGSGNTIYF. CDR3 nucleotides: TGTGCCAGCAGCGGGGGCTCTGGAAACACCATATATTTT.